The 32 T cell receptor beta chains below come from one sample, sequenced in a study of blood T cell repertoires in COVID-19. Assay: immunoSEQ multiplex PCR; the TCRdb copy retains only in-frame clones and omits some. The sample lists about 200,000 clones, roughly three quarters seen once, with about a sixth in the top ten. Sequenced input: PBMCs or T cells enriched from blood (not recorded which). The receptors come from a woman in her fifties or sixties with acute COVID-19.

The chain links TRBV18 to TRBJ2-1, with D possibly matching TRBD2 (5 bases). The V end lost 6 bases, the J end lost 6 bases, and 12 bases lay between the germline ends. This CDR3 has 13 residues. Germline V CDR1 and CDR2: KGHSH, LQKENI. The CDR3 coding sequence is TGTGCCAGCTCGAACCGCGAGGGCAATGAGCAGTTCTTC. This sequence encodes CASSNREGNEQFF.

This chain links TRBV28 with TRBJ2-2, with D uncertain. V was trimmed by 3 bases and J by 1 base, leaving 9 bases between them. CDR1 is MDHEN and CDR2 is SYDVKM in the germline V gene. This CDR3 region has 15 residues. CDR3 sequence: CASSFTRQNTGELFF. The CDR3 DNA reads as TGTGCCAGCAGTTTTACCAGACAGAACACCGGGGAGCTGTTTTTT. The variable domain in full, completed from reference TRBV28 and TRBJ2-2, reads DVKVTQSSRYLVKRTGEKVFLECVQDMDHENMFWYRQDPGLGLRLIYFSYDVKMKEKGDIPEGYSVSREKKERFSLILESASTNQTSMYLCASSFTRQNTGELFFGEGSRLTVL.

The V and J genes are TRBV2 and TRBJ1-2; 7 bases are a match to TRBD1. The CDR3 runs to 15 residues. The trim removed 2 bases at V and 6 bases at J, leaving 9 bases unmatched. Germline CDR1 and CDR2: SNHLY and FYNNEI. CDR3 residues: CASSEWGQNRDGYTF. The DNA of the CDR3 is TGTGCCAGCAGTGAATGGGGACAGAACAGGGATGGCTACACCTTC.

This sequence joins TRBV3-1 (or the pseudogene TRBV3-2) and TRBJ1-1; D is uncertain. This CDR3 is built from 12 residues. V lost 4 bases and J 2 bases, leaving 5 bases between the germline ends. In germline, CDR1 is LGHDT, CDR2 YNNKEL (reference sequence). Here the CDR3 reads CASSRGNTEAFF. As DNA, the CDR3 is TGTGCCAGCAGCCGAGGTAACACTGAAGCTTTCTTT.

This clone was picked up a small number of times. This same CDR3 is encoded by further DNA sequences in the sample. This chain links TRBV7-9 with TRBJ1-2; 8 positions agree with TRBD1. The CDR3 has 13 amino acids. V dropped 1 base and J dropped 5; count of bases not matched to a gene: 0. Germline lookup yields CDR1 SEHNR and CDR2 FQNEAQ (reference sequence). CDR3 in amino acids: CASSLGTGYGYTF. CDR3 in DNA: TGTGCCAGCAGCTTAGGGACAGGGTATGGCTACACCTTC. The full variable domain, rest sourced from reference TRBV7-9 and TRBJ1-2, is DTGVSQNPRHKITKRGQNVTFRCDPISEHNRLYWYRQTLGQGPEFLTYFQNEAQLEKSRLLSDRFSAERPKGSFSTLEIQRTEQGDSAMYLCASSLGTGYGYTFGSGTRLTVV.

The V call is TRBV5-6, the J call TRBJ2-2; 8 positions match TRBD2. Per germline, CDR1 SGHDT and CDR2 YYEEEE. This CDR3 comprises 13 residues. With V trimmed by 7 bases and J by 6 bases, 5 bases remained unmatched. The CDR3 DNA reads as TGTGCCAGCGCCGGGGGGGCGGCCGGGGAGCTGTTTTTT. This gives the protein CASAGGAAGELFF.

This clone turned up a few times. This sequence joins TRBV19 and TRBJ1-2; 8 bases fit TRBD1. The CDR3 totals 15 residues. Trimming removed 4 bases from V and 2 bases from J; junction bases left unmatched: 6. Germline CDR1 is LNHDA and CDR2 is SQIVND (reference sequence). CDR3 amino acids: CASSTPRTGNYGYTF. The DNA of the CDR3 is TGTGCCAGTAGTACCCCCCGGACAGGGAACTATGGCTACACCTTC.

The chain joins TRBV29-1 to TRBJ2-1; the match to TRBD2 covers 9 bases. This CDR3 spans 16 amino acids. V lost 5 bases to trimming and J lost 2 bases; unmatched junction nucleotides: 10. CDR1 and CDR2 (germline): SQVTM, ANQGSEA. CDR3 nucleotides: TGCAGCGTTTCTGGTCTAGCGGGGAGTACCTACAATGAGCAGTTCTTC. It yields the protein CSVSGLAGSTYNEQFF.

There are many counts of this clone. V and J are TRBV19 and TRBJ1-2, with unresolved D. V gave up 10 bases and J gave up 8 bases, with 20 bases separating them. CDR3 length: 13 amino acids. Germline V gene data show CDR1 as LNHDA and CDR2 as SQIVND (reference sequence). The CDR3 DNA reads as TGTGCCACGACGAACGGCAGGAAGGTCGGCTACACCTTC. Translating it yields CATTNGRKVGYTF.

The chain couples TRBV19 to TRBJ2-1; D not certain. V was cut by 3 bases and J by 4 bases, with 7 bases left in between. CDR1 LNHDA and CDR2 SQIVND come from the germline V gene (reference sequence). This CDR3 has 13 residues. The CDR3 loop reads CASSIKLYNEQFF. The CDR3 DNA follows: TGTGCCAGTAGTATCAAATTGTACAATGAGCAGTTCTTC.

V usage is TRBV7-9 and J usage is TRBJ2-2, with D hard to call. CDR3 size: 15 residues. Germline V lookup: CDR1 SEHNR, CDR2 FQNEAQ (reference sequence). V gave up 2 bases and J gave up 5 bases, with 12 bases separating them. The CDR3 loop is CASSLYSGGTGELFF. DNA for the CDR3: TGTGCCAGCAGCTTATATTCTGGCGGAACCGGGGAGCTGTTTTTT. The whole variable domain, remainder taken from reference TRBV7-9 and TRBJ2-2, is DTGVSQNPRHKITKRGQNVTFRCDPISEHNRLYWYRQTLGQGPEFLTYFQNEAQLEKSRLLSDRFSAERPKGSFSTLEIQRTEQGDSAMYLCASSLYSGGTGELFFGEGSRLTVL.

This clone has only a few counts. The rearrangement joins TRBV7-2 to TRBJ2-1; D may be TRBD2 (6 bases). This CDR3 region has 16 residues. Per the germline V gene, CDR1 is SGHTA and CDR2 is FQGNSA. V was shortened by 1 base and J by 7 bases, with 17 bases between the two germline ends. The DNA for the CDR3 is TGTGCCAGCAGCTTAGTGTTTTCAGCGGGCATTAATGAGCAGTTCTTC. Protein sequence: CASSLVFSAGINEQFF.

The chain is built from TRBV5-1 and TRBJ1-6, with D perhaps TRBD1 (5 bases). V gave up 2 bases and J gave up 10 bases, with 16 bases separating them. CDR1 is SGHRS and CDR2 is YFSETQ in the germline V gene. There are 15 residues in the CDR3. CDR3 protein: CASSFGGSLGSPLHF. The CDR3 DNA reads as TGCGCCAGCAGCTTCGGGGGGTCATTAGGGTCACCCCTCCACTTT.

The CDR3 nucleotides are TGTGCCTGGAGGACAGGGGATCAGGGCTACACCTTC. This translates into CAWRTGDQGYTF. The chain recombines TRBV30 with TRBJ1-2; 8 bases are shared with TRBD1. The CDR3 runs to 12 residues. The junction had 5 bases not matched to a gene; V was cut back by 3 bases and J by 8 bases. CDR1 is GTSNPN, CDR2 SVGIG, per germline (reference sequence).

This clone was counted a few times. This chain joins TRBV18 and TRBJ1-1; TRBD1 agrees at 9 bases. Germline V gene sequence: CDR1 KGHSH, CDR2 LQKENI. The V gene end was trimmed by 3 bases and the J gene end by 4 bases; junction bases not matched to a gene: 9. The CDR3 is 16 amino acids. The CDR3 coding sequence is TGTGCCAGCTCACCCTCCACAGGGGGCCCGGGCACTGAAGCTTTCTTT. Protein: CASSPSTGGPGTEAFF.

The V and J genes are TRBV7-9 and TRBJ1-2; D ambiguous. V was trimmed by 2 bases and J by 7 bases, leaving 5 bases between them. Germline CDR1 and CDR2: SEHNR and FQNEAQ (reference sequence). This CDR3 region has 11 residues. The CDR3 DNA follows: TGTGCCAGCAGCTTACTCGGTGGCTACACCTTC. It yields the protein CASSLLGGYTF. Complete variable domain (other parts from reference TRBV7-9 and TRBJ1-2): DTGVSQNPRHKITKRGQNVTFRCDPISEHNRLYWYRQTLGQGPEFLTYFQNEAQLEKSRLLSDRFSAERPKGSFSTLEIQRTEQGDSAMYLCASSLLGGYTFGSGTRLTVV.

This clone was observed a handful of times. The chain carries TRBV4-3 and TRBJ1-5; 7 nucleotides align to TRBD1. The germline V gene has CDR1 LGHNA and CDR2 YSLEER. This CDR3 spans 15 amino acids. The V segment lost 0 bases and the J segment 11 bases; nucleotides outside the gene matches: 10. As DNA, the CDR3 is TGCGCCAGCAGCCAAGAAGGAGGGGCAGGGGGTGCCCAGCATTTT. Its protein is CASSQEGGAGGAQHF.

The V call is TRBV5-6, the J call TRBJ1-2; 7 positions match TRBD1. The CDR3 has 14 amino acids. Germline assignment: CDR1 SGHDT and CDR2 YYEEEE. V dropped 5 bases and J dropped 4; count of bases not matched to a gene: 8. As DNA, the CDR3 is TGTGCCAGCAGTCTCAGGGGGATCGCCTATGGCTACACCTTC. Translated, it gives CASSLRGIAYGYTF.

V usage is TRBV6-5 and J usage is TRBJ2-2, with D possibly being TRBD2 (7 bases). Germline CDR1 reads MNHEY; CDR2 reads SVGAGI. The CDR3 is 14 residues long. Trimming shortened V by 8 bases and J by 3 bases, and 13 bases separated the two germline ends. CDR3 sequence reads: CASLAGADTGELFF. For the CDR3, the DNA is TGTGCCAGCCTTGCGGGGGCGGACACCGGGGAGCTGTTTTTT.

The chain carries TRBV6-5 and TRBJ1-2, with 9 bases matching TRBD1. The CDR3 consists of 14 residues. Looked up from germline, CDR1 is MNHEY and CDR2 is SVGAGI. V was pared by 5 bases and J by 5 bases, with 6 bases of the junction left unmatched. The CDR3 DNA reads TGTGCCAGCAGTAAGGGACAGGGTAGATATGGCTACACCTTC. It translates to CASSKGQGRYGYTF.

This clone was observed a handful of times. CDR3 nucleotides: TGTGCCAGCAGTCGACCCGGACAGGGGGCATCGGAGACCCAGTACTTC. Protein sequence: CASSRPGQGASETQYF. J is TRBJ2-5 and V is TRBV28; 11 positions match TRBD1. The CDR3 covers 16 residues. The junction had 10 bases not matched to a gene; V was cut back by 5 bases and J by 5 bases. Germline V gene lookup returns CDR1 MDHEN and CDR2 SYDVKM.

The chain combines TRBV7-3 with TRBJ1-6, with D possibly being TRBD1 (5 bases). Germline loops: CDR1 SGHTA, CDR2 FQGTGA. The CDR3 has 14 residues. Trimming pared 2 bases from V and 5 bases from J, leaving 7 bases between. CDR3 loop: CASSLGRDNSPLHF. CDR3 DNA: TGTGCCAGCAGCTTAGGCAGGGATAATTCACCCCTCCACTTT.

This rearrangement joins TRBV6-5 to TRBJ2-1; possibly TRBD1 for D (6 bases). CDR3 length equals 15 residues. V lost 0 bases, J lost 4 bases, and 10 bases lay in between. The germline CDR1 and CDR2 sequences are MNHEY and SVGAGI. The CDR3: CASSYSPDRYNEQFF. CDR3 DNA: TGTGCCAGCAGTTACTCGCCGGACAGATACAATGAGCAGTTCTTC.

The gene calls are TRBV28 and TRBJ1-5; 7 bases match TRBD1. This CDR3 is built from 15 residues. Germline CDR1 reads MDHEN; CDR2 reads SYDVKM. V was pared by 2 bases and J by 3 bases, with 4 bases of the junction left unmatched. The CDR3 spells CASSLAQGYNQPQHF. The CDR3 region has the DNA TGTGCCAGCAGTTTAGCACAGGGGTACAATCAGCCCCAGCATTTT.

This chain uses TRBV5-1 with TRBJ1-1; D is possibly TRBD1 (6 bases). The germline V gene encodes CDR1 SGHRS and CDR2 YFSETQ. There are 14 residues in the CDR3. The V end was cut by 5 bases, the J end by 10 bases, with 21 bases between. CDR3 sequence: CASRPAGAEKGAFF. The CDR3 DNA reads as TGCGCCAGCAGGCCGGCAGGGGCGGAAAAAGGAGCTTTCTTT.

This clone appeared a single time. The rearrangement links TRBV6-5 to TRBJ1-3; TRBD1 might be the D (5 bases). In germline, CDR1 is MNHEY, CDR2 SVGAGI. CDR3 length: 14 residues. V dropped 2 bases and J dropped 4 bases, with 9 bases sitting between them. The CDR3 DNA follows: TGTGCCAGCAGTTACGGACATACAGGAAACACCATATATTTT. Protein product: CASSYGHTGNTIYF.

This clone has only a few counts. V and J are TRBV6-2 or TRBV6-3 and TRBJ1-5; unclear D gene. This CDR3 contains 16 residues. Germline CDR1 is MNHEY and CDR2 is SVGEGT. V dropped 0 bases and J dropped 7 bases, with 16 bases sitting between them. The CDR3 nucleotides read TGTGCCAGCAGTTACTCGAGGGCCCACAGATTGCAGCCCCAGCATTTT. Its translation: CASSYSRAHRLQPQHF.

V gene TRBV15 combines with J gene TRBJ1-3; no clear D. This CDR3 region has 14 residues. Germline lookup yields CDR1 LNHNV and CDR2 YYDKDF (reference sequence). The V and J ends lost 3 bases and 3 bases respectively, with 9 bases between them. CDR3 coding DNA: TGTGCCACCAGCAGGGAGAGTTTTGGAAACACCATATATTTT. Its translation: CATSRESFGNTIYF.

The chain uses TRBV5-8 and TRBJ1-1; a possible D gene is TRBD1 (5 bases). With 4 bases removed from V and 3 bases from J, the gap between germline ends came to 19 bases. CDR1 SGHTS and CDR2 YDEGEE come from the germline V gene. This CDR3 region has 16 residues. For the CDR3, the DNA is TGTGCCAGCAGCGCAAGCCTAGGGCAGGGCGACACTGAAGCTTTCTTT. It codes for CASSASLGQGDTEAFF.

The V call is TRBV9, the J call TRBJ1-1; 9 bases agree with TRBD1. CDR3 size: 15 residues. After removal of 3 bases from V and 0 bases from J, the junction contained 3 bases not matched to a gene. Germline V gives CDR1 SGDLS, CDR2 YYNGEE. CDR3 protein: CASSARDRVNTEAFF. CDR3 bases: TGTGCCAGCAGCGCCCGGGACAGGGTGAACACTGAAGCTTTCTTT.

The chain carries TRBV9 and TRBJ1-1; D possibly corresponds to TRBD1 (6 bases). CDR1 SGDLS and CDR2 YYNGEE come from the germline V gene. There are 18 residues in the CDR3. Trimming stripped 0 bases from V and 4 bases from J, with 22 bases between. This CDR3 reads CASSVGGIRAGALTEAFF. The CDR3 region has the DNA TGTGCCAGCAGCGTAGGTGGTATTAGAGCAGGGGCCCTCACTGAAGCTTTCTTT.

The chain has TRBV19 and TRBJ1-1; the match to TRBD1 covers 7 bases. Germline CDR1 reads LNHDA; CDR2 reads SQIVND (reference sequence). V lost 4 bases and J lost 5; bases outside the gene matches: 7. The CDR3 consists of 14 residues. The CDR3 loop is CASSTRGQMTEAFF. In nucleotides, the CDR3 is TGTGCCAGTAGTACCAGGGGACAGATGACTGAAGCTTTCTTT. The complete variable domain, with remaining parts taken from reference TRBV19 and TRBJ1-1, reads DGGITQSPKYLFRKEGQNVTLSCEQNLNHDAMYWYRQDPGQGLRLIYYSQIVNDFQKGDIAEGYSVSREKKESFPLTVTSAQKNPTAFYLCASSTRGQMTEAFFGQGTRLTVV.